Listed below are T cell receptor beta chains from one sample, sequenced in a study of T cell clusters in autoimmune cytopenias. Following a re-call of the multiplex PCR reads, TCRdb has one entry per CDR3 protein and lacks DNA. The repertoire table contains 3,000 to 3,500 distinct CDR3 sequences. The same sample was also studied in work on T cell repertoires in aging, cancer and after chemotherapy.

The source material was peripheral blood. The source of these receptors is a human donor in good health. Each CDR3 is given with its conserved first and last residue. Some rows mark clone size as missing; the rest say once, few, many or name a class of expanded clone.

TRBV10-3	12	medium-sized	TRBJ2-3	CAISELEDTQYF
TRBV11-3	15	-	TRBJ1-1	CASRLAQGRGTEAFF
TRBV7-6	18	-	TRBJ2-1	CASSLTGGDGLINNEQFF
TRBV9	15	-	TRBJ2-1	CASSVQSSSYNEQFF
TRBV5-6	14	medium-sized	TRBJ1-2	CASSRRGQLYGYTF
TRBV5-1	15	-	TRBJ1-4	CASSLWGRVNEKLFF
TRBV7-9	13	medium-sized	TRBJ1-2	CASSKQMGHGYTF
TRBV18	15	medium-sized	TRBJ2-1	CASSSLEGIYNEQFF
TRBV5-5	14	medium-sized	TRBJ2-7	CASSSTGKGYEQYF
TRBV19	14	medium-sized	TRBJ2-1	CASSSRAEYNEQFF
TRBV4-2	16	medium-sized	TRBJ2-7	CASSQDRGTGGYEQYF
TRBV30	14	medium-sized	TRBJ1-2	CAWREQQGSHGYTF
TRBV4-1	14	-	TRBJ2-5	CASSPVPGQETQYF
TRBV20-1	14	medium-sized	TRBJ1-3	CSASDDSSGNTIYF
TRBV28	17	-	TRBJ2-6	CASSSGTGNSGANVLTF
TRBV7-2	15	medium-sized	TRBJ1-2	CASSLVTGGGYGYTF
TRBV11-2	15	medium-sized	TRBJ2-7	CASSRGTSGSYEQYF
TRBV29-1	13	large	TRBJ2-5	CSVDGLGRETQYF
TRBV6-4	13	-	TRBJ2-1	CASSESGLDEQFF
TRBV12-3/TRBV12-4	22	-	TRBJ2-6	CASSLGGGRLGAIGSGANVLTF
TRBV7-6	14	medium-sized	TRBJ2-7	CASSLYPSGDEQYF
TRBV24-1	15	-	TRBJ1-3	CATRVPGTGENTIYF
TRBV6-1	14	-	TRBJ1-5	CASTPSSRNQPQHF
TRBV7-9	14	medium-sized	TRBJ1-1	CASSFGQANTEAFF
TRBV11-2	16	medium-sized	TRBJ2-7	CASSLDSGTGRWEQYF
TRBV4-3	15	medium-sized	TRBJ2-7	CASSQAGTGAYEQYF
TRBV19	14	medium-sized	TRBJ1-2	CASSKRGANYGYTF
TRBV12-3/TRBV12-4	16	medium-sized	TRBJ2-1	CASRVRGTGTYNEQFF
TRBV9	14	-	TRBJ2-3	CASSGREGADTQYF
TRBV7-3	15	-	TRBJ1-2	CASSPGAGGSWGYTF
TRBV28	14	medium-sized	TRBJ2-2	CASRWGGNTGELFF
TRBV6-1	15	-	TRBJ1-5	CASSEFGGSNQPQHF
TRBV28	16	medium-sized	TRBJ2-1	CASSSHGGGRYNEQFF
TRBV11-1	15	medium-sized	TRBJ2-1	CASSFRQGPDNEQFF
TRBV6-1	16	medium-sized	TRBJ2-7	CASSEEAGTSSYEQYF
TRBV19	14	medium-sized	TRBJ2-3	CASSIQSITDTQYF
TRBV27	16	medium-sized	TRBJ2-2	CASSYPSGRGTGELFF
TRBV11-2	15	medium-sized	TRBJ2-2	CASRYRGTNTGELFF
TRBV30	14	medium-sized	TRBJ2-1	CASNRREAVNEQFF
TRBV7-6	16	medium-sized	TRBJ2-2	CASSLQTEGLAGELFF
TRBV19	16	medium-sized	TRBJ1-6	CASSLQGVAYNSPLHF
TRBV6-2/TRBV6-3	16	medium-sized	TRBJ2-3	CASSPSEMDYENTQYF
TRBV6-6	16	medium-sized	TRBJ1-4	CASSYSGQGPNEKLFF
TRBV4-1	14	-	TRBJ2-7	CASSPGTGVYEQYF
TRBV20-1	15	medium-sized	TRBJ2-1	CSASGLAGLYNEQFF
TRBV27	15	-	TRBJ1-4	CASSLHRVANEKLFF
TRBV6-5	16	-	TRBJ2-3	CASTLLAGGPGDTQYF
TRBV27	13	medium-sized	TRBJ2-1	CASSLHLGNEQFF
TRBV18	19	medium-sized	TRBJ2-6	CASSPPGQGQFSGANVLTF
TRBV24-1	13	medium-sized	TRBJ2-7	CATSGTDSYEQYF
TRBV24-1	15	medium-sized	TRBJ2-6	CATSGRTDGANVLTF
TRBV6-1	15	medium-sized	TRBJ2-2	CASRSGTANTGELFF
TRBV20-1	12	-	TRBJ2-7	CSAQTSGYEQYF
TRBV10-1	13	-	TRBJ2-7	CASSEPGGGEQYF
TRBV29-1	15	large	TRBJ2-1	CSAVAGEDPYNEQFF
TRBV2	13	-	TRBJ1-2	CASSEEGIYGYTF
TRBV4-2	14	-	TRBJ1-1	CASSQMKTHTEAFF
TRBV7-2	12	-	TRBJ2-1	CASSRTYNEQYF
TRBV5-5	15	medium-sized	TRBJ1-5	CASSLSVAVGQPQHF